This entry lists 4 T cell receptor beta chains sequenced from one sample in a study of CD8+ T cells in alopecia areata. Extraction of RNA preceded its reverse transcription into cDNA, which served as the sequencing template. The protocol was immunoSEQ multiplex PCR, while the TCRdb copy is restricted to in-frame clones and leaves out a portion. Counted here are 90,000 to 150,000 clones, less than 70% occurring once; the ten biggest clones make up 2.5% to 3.5%. Sequencing was carried out using CD4+ T cells sorted from blood. The receptors were gathered from a human donor in good health.

This clone came up a few times. The rearrangement links TRBV25-1 to TRBJ2-7; 9 bases agree with TRBD1. The CDR3 has 13 amino acids. The germline V gene has CDR1 MGHDK and CDR2 SYGVNS. V trimming: 6 bases; J trimming: 6 bases; junction bases outside the gene matches: 6. CDR3 loop: CASSGQGRREQYF. As DNA, the CDR3 is TGTGCCAGCAGCGGACAGGGGCGGCGCGAGCAGTACTTC.

The rearrangement uses TRBV7-8 and TRBJ1-5; 12 nucleotides align to TRBD1. CDR1 is SGHVS, CDR2 FQNEAQ, per germline. V dropped 5 bases and J dropped 6; count of bases not matched to a gene: 5. The CDR3 contains 15 residues. The CDR3 loop reads CASSHGTGGGQPQHF. DNA of the CDR3: TGTGCCAGCAGCCACGGGACAGGGGGCGGTCAGCCCCAGCATTTT.

With respect to this clone: At the DNA level, this CDR3 is encoded by other sequences in the same sample as well. This chain uses TRBV7-9 with TRBJ2-5; no definite D call. The CDR3 runs 14 residues. The ends were cut back, 1 base at V and 3 bases at J, with 9 bases in the middle. Germline CDR1 reads SEHNR; CDR2 reads FQNEAQ (reference sequence). This chain's CDR3 is CASSLGGFEETQYF. In DNA, the CDR3 is TGTGCCAGCAGCTTAGGAGGTTTCGAAGAGACCCAGTACTTC.

This rearrangement joins TRBV30 to TRBJ1-2; D unclear. Trimming took off 4 bases at V and 7 bases at J, with 16 bases between the two ends. Germline V gene sequence: CDR1 GTSNPN, CDR2 SVGIG (reference sequence). The CDR3 has 13 residues. As DNA, the CDR3 is TGTGCCTGGACAGTACAGTTACTTTCTGGCTACACCTTC. Its translation is CAWTVQLLSGYTF.